This T cell receptor beta chain was sequenced for a study of T cell responses to AZD1222 COVID-19 vaccine. The CDR3 contains 15 residues. The germline CDR1 and CDR2 sequences are MGHRA and YSYEKL. Trimming took 1 base from V and 5 from J; bases not matched to a gene: 6. Study outcomes and limitations: With dominance at 160-218 and 743-854, vaccine-associated CD4 TCRs spanned spike. White British donors predominated, females outnumbered males, and clonal diversity was possibly underestimated. Nearly half of spike-specific TCRs reportedly target variant regions that are unmutated in the B.1.351 and B.1.1.7 variants. Breadth and depth of Spike-specific TCRs rose after two AZD1222 doses.

Remarks on this clone: Antigen: not known.

This table comes from immunoSEQ multiplex PCR, and its TCRdb copy is limited to in-frame clones, with some not included. The profile covers around 110,000 clones, with less than 95% appearing a single time and around 8% taken by the ten largest. The receptor was isolated from an adult who received the AZD1222 COVID-19 vaccine. This chain connects TRBV4-1 to TRBJ2-5, with TRBD2 matching over 8 bases. The source was peripheral blood, collected 28 days after the second AZD1222 dose. The CDR3 DNA is TGCGCCAGCAGCCAAGTTAGCGGGGCGGGGGAGACCCAGTACTTC. Encoded protein: CASSQVSGAGETQYF.